The present TCR beta chain was sequenced within a study of neurological immune-mediated disorders. This CDR3 is built from 15 residues. The germline V gene has CDR1 SGHTA and CDR2 FQGNSA. J was trimmed by 0 bases and V by 5 bases; bases with no gene match: 6. The authors made cDNA by 5'RACE with 10-nucleotide random UMIs. TCRdb reprocessed the 5' RACE reads via MiXCR and lists one record per CDR3 protein. The sample contains 77,000 or so distinct CDR3 sequences, about 9.7% of which appear only once. This clonotype was detected ten times or more. Sequencing used PBMCs. The sequence derives from a man aged 50 to 59 in good health. The chain recombines TRBV7-2 with TRBJ1-1; 7 positions agree with TRBD1. The CDR3 sequence: CASSQQGLMNTEAFF. Here the CDR3 DNA reads TGTGCCAGCAGCCAACAGGGGCTGATGAACACTGAAGCTTTCTTT.